This T cell receptor (beta chain) was recorded in a study of Graves' ophthalmopathy and Graves' hyperthyroidism. RNA transcripts served as template for amplifying TCR beta CDR3 sequences. Second-round multiplex PCR came after a first-round RT-PCR that employed HTBI primers. TCRdb passed the multiplex PCR reads through MiXCR, listing each CDR3 protein once. The table shows a few hundred thousand distinct CDR3 sequences, with about two fifths occurring only once. This clonotype was observed many times. What it binds is not known. CDR1 SNHLY and CDR2 FYNNEI come from the germline V gene. This CDR3 contains 14 residues. The ends lost 6 bases at V and 5 bases at J; junction bases unmatched: 7. Hyperthyroidism patients, aged 18 to 65, were newly diagnosed, under 2 months' duration. If patients had other autoimmune diseases, uncontrolled infections, pregnancy or lactation, they were excluded. General study points: In separating ophthalmopathy from stable hyperthyroidism, a 13-signature model achieved 85% to 90% sensitivity and around 80% specificity. Detection in blood was also observed for most expanded thyroid clonotypes above 0.001 frequency.

This sequence originates from an adult man with Graves' hyperthyroidism. This chain joins TRBV2 and TRBJ1-5, with 7 positions matching TRBD1. The sample was peripheral blood or thyroid tissue (not recorded which). CDR3 bases: TGTGCCAGCAGCATGGGACAGACCTATCAGCCCCAGCATTTT. It is translated as CASSMGQTYQPQHF.